What follows is one T cell receptor beta chain and its context. As yet, its antigen is unknown. Germline and junction disagree at one end, which may indicate a read error. The sample originates from a study of T-cell reconstitution after alpha-beta-depleted transplantation in children. For TCRbeta, the library was prepared with unique molecular identifiers. TCRdb processed the PCR reads anew with MiXCR; each CDR3 protein has one entry. The sample includes hundreds of thousands of distinct CDR3 sequences, around 12% of them seen just once. General study points: The study reportedly traced alpha-beta T cells about two months after transplant to several hundred expanded graft clones. The high TCRbeta diversity at day 60 in some patients came from surviving recipient T cells and thymic progenitors. T-cell numbers and diversity, one year after transplant, stemmed largely from T cells that were newly produced.

Germline loops: CDR1 SGHRS, CDR2 YFSETQ. The CDR3 is made up of 14 amino acids. This material consisted of PBMCs, taken before TCRalphabeta/CD19-depleted stem cell transplant. V gene TRBV5-1 combines with J gene TRBJ2-1; D is uncertain. The TCR originated in a girl aged 2-10 years with congenital amegakaryocytic thrombocytopenia, due to receive a stem cell transplant. CDR3: CASSLSGNNKEQFF. CDR3 coding DNA: TGCGCCAGCAGCTTGAGTGGGAACAACAAGGAGCAGTTCTTC.